This entry features one T cell receptor beta chain sequence. Antigen: not known. Germline loops: CDR1 WNHNN, CDR2 SYGVQD (reference sequence). This CDR3 region has 14 residues. Trimming took 3 bases from V and 4 from J; bases not matched to a gene: 5. The repertoire was sequenced with immunoSEQ multiplex PCR; TCRdb's copy has only in-frame clones and lacks some. The table shows about 2.3 million clones, with over 85% occurring only once. This sample is part of a study of shared clonotypes between healthy human individuals. Findings of the study overall: Clonotype sharing among donors was thought likely to change with sequencing depth.

The specimen sequenced was naive CD4+ T cells from PBMCs. Subset specified: CD45RA+ positively selected. The gene calls are TRBV10-1 and TRBJ2-7, with TRBD1 identical over 8 bases. This receptor was obtained from a man aged 18 to 30 in good health. Some clones in this sample may be carry-over from other donors' samples. CDR3: CASSDRQGSYEQYF. CDR3 bases: TGCGCCAGCAGTGACCGACAGGGGTCGTACGAGCAGTACTTC.